Below, 31 T cell receptor beta chains from the same sample are listed, as sequenced in a study of beta chain features in type 1 diabetes. The entirety of the isolated RNA underwent reverse transcription, so expressed TCRB transcripts were sequenced. The data were produced by immunoSEQ multiplex PCR, yet TCRdb's version contains in-frame clones alone and is incomplete. The sample has about 140,000 clones; 6.9% are singletons. Sequences were obtained from central memory CD4+ T cells from blood. The receptors stem from a woman aged 30 to 39 in good health.

The rearrangement links TRBV7-2 to TRBJ2-3, with 12 bases aligning to TRBD2. CDR1 is SGHTA and CDR2 is FQGNSA in the germline V gene. V dropped 6 bases and J dropped 0; count of bases not matched to a gene: 4. The CDR3 is made up of 16 amino acids. CDR3 loop: CASRTGTSGSTDTQYF. CDR3 nucleotide sequence: TGTGCCAGCAGAACCGGGACTAGCGGGAGCACAGATACGCAGTATTTT.

The chain has TRBV7-9 and TRBJ2-1; TRBD2 might be the D (6 bases). The CDR3 sequence is 13 residues long. CDR1 is SEHNR and CDR2 is FQNEAQ in the germline V gene (reference sequence). V lost 0 bases, J lost 9 bases, and 9 bases lay in between. The CDR3 DNA sequence: TGTGCCAGCAGCTTAGCAACCGGGAGTGAGCAGTTCTTC. Its translation: CASSLATGSEQFF.

The rearrangement uses TRBV28 and TRBJ1-2, with TRBD1 identical over 12 bases. This CDR3 contains 14 residues. V lost 6 bases and J lost 8; bases outside the gene matches: 7. Germline V gene lookup returns CDR1 MDHEN and CDR2 SYDVKM. Written as DNA, the CDR3 is TGTGCCAGCAGGGGTGGCGGGACAGGGGGCGGCTACACCTTC. Translated, it gives CASRGGGTGGGYTF.

In its sample, this clone was seen a few times. The rearrangement joins TRBV5-6 to TRBJ2-7; D unclear. Germline V gene lookup returns CDR1 SGHDT and CDR2 YYEEEE. The CDR3 has 12 amino acids. Deletions cut 3 bases from V and 5 bases from J, with 9 bases between. The CDR3 DNA reads TGTGCCAGCAGCTCGTACACCGACGAGCAGTACTTC. This encodes CASSSYTDEQYF.

This clone was seen only a few times. The gene calls are TRBV5-6 and TRBJ1-2, with 9 bases identical to TRBD1. Germline lookup yields CDR1 SGHDT and CDR2 YYEEEE. This CDR3 is built from 16 residues. V shed 4 bases, J shed 4 bases, and the junction held 11 bases outside the gene matches. DNA of the CDR3: TGTGCCAGCAGCCGAACCGGGACAGGGAGGATCTATGGCTACACCTTC. This gives the protein CASSRTGTGRIYGYTF.

This clone turned up a few times. The chain carries TRBV30 and TRBJ2-3; 7 bases match TRBD2. In germline, CDR1 is GTSNPN, CDR2 SVGIG (reference sequence). Unmatched junction bases numbered 13, after V lost 4 bases and J lost 0 bases. The CDR3 is 17 amino acids. CDR3 sequence: CAWNSPGLISSTDTQYF. CDR3 nucleotide sequence: TGTGCCTGGAATTCTCCGGGACTAATATCTAGCACAGATACGCAGTATTTT.

The chain uses TRBV6-6 and TRBJ2-3; D is possibly TRBD1 (5 bases). The CDR3 sequence is 13 residues long. V was trimmed by 8 bases and J by 0 bases, leaving 9 bases between them. Germline V lookup: CDR1 MNHNY, CDR2 SVGAGI (reference sequence). The CDR3 DNA sequence: TGTGCCAGCGGCCCAGGGAGCACAGATACGCAGTATTTT. This sequence encodes CASGPGSTDTQYF.

This clone has a handful of counts. The rearrangement links TRBV6-6 to TRBJ1-1; 8 bases fit TRBD1. The CDR3 length is 14 residues. Trimming took 6 bases from V and 5 from J; bases not matched to a gene: 8. The germline CDR1 and CDR2 sequences are MNHNY and SVGAGI (reference sequence). CDR3 nucleotides: TGTGCCAGCAGAGAAACAGGGGGGAGTACTGAAGCTTTCTTT. Protein: CASRETGGSTEAFF.

This clone was observed many times. J is TRBJ1-1 and V is TRBV2, with 7 bases identical to TRBD1. CDR1 is SNHLY, CDR2 FYNNEI, per germline. The CDR3 sequence is 10 residues long. Germline trimming cut 11 bases from V and 7 bases from J; bases unmatched to any gene: 4. The CDR3 nucleotides are TGTGCCGGAAGGGACAGTGAAGCTTTCTTT. Translated: CAGRDSEAFF. The full variable domain, with the rest looked up from reference TRBV2 and TRBJ1-1, is EPEVTQTPSHQVTQMGQEVILRCVPISNHLYFYWYRQILGQKVEFLVSFYNNEISEKSEIFDDQFSVERPDGSNFTLKIRSTKLEDSAMYFCAGRDSEAFFGQGTRLTVV.

The table lists this clone with a few counts. The CDR3: CASSPPQGGITNYGYTF. CDR3 coding DNA: TGTGCCAGCAGCCCACCACAAGGAGGGATAACTAACTATGGCTACACCTTC. The rearrangement joins TRBV28 to TRBJ1-2; no clear D gene. The CDR3 is 17 residues long. Germline V CDR1 and CDR2: MDHEN, SYDVKM. V was trimmed by 6 bases and J by 0 bases, leaving 20 bases between them.

This clone was counted between two and nine times. The chain couples TRBV5-4 to TRBJ2-3; TRBD2 aligns across 7 bases. The CDR3 sequence is 17 residues long. Germline loops: CDR1 SGHNT, CDR2 YYREEE (reference sequence). With V trimmed by 4 bases and J by 8 bases, 19 bases remained unmatched. This chain's CDR3 is CASSEIRRAGSGPTQYF. The CDR3 DNA sequence: TGTGCCAGCAGCGAGATCAGACGAGCGGGATCCGGTCCTACGCAGTATTTT. The entire variable domain, with the rest obtained from reference TRBV5-4 and TRBJ2-3, is as follows: ETGVTQSPTHLIKTRGQQVTLRCSSQSGHNTVSWYQQALGQGPQFIFQYYREEENGRGNFPPRFSGLQFPNYSSELNVNALELDDSALYLCASSEIRRAGSGPTQYFGPGTRLTVL.

The table lists this clone with a few counts. V gene TRBV7-2 combines with J gene TRBJ1-3, with D maybe TRBD1 (5 bases). V lost 4 bases and J 0 bases, leaving 10 bases between the germline ends. Germline CDR1 and CDR2: SGHTA and FQGNSA. The CDR3 has 15 residues. In DNA, the CDR3 is TGTGCCAGCAGCTCCGGGAGGGGCTCTGGAAACACCATATATTTT. It yields the protein CASSSGRGSGNTIYF.

The chain carries TRBV5-1 and TRBJ2-3, with D unresolved. The CDR3 is made up of 14 amino acids. Per germline, CDR1 SGHRS and CDR2 YFSETQ. V was clipped by 0 bases and J by 0 bases, with 5 bases between them. The CDR3 sequence is CASSLAQSTDTQYF. Here the CDR3 DNA reads TGCGCCAGCAGCTTGGCCCAGAGCACAGATACGCAGTATTTT.

This clone occurred a few times. The genes are TRBV5-6 and TRBJ2-7, with 8 nucleotides matching TRBD1. The CDR3 is 18 amino acids. Germline assignment: CDR1 SGHDT and CDR2 YYEEEE. With 2 bases clipped from V and 3 bases from J, the junction kept 16 bases outside the gene matches. CDR3 region: CASSFETGVYRPGYEQYF. CDR3 DNA sequence: TGTGCCAGCAGCTTTGAGACAGGGGTATATCGACCCGGCTACGAGCAGTACTTC.

This clone was picked up a small number of times. The CDR3 region is CASRLRRQGAGYTF. The DNA for the CDR3 is TGTGCCAGCAGACTCCGCCGACAGGGAGCTGGCTACACCTTC. The chain joins TRBV28 to TRBJ1-2; 7 positions match TRBD1. This CDR3 is built from 14 residues. The ends lost 6 bases at V and 7 bases at J; junction bases unmatched: 11. Germline CDR1 MDHEN, CDR2 SYDVKM.

The chain employs TRBV9 and TRBJ2-5; 9 positions match TRBD1. Germline V gives CDR1 SGDLS, CDR2 YYNGEE. V was clipped by 3 bases and J by 4 bases; unmatched bases: 13. This CDR3 has 17 residues. CDR3 sequence (DNA): TGTGCCAGCAGCGCCGCCCCGACAGGGGGAAGTTTAGAGACCCAGTACTTC. This sequence encodes CASSAAPTGGSLETQYF.

This chain connects TRBV5-1 to TRBJ2-1; TRBD2 aligns across 12 bases. The CDR3 loop spans 15 amino acids. V was clipped by 4 bases and J by 7 bases; unmatched bases: 6. Germline CDR1 is SGHRS and CDR2 is YFSETQ. The DNA of the CDR3 is TGCGCCAGCAGCCTGACTAGCGGGAGTCAGAATGAGCAGTTCTTC. Protein product: CASSLTSGSQNEQFF.

This chain connects TRBV7-9 to TRBJ2-1, with a weak D call TRBD2 (6 bases). V lost 2 bases, J lost 9 bases, and 17 bases lay in between. Germline assignment: CDR1 SEHNR and CDR2 FQNEAQ (reference sequence). This CDR3 has 15 amino acids. CDR3 coding DNA: TGTGCCAGCAGCTTAACGGGGCTTCGGGAGAGTGAGCAGTTCTTC. This gives the protein CASSLTGLRESEQFF.

Here the CDR3 reads CASNHGDQETQYF. In DNA form, the CDR3 reads TGTGCCAGCAACCACGGAGACCAAGAGACCCAGTACTTC. The chain joins TRBV5-6 to TRBJ2-5; D gene unclear. Germline-derived CDR1 and CDR2 are SGHDT and YYEEEE. Deletions cut 6 bases from V and 0 bases from J, with 9 bases between. The CDR3 is 13 residues long.

This clone was seen more than once but under ten times. This chain uses TRBV9 with TRBJ2-1; 10 positions match TRBD2. The J segment lost 5 bases and the V segment lost 0 bases, leaving 8 bases of the junction unmatched. The CDR3 sequence is 17 residues long. Germline CDR1 and CDR2: SGDLS and YYNGEE. The CDR3 loop reads CASSVGGTSAYHNEQFF. The CDR3 DNA reads as TGTGCCAGCAGCGTAGGAGGGACTAGCGCCTATCACAATGAGCAGTTCTTC.

The V and J genes are TRBV28 and TRBJ2-7; 9 bases fit TRBD2. The CDR3 sequence is 14 residues long. Germline V gene lookup returns CDR1 MDHEN and CDR2 SYDVKM. V dropped 5 bases and J dropped 2; count of bases not matched to a gene: 4. The CDR3 region has the DNA TGTGCCAGCAGTGGCGGGAGGGCCCCCTACGAGCAGTACTTC. Translating gives CASSGGRAPYEQYF.

J is TRBJ2-3 and V is TRBV7-3, with D unresolved. There are 13 residues in the CDR3. Deletions cut 5 bases from V and 0 bases from J, with 6 bases between. The germline V gene encodes CDR1 SGHTA and CDR2 FQGTGA. The CDR3 region has the DNA TGTGCCAGCAGCCCCGGGAGCACAGATACGCAGTATTTT. This gives the protein CASSPGSTDTQYF.

This clone has more than one count but fewer than ten. The V call is TRBV5-6, the J call TRBJ2-5; D is ambiguous. Germline V gene data show CDR1 as SGHDT and CDR2 as YYEEEE. V dropped 6 bases and J dropped 2 bases, with 11 bases sitting between them. The CDR3 runs 13 residues. CDR3 DNA sequence: TGTGCCAGCAACATCGGGTATCAAGAGACCCAGTACTTC. Translated, it gives CASNIGYQETQYF.

This clone was counted a few times. The gene calls are TRBV28 and TRBJ1-2, with a weak D call TRBD1 (6 bases). The V end lost 4 bases, the J end lost 2 bases, and 14 bases lay between the germline ends. CDR3 length: 15 amino acids. The germline V gene encodes CDR1 MDHEN and CDR2 SYDVKM. DNA for the CDR3: TGTGCCAGCAGTTCACAGACAGGAGGAAACTATGGCTACACCTTC. It translates to CASSSQTGGNYGYTF.

Only a few counts were recorded for this clone. The rearrangement joins TRBV28 to TRBJ2-6; D perhaps matches TRBD2 (5 bases). The CDR3 is made up of 14 amino acids. Trimming stripped 6 bases from V and 0 bases from J, with 6 bases between. CDR1 and CDR2 (germline): MDHEN, SYDVKM. The CDR3 sequence is CASSRGSGANVLTF. In DNA, the CDR3 is TGTGCCAGCAGCCGGGGCTCTGGGGCCAACGTCCTGACTTTC.

In its sample, this clone was seen a few times. This rearrangement joins TRBV27 to TRBJ1-2; D unclear. The CDR3 runs 11 residues. Germline V gene data show CDR1 as MNHEY and CDR2 as SMNVEV (reference sequence). V was cut by 9 bases and J by 0 bases, with 5 bases left in between. Written as DNA, the CDR3 is TGTGCCAGAACAGCTAACTATGGCTACACCTTC. Amino acids: CARTANYGYTF.

This clone turned up a few times. The chain joins TRBV9 to TRBJ1-1; the D gene is possibly TRBD1 (5 bases). V was pared by 0 bases and J by 0 bases, with 9 bases between. The CDR3 is made up of 15 amino acids. Germline CDR1 and CDR2: SGDLS and YYNGEE. The CDR3 reads CASSVGEGMNTEAFF. The CDR3 DNA reads TGTGCCAGCAGCGTAGGGGAGGGGATGAACACTGAAGCTTTCTTT. The full variable domain, its missing parts supplied by reference TRBV9 and TRBJ1-1, is DSGVTQTPKHLITATGQRVTLRCSPRSGDLSVYWYQQSLDQGLQFLIQYYNGEERAKGNILERFSAQQFPDLHSELNLSSLELGDSALYFCASSVGEGMNTEAFFGQGTRLTVV.

This clone was found a few times. The J gene is TRBJ1-5, the V gene TRBV19; 8 bases are shared with TRBD1. Trimming cost V 5 bases and J 5 bases; bases outside gene matches: 2. CDR3 length: 13 residues. CDR1 is LNHDA and CDR2 is SQIVND in the germline V gene (reference sequence). CDR3 sequence reads: CASSPRGHQPQHF. The CDR3 nucleotides are TGTGCCAGTAGTCCCAGGGGGCATCAGCCCCAGCATTTT.

The chain couples TRBV5-1 to TRBJ2-2; 10 bases agree with TRBD2. CDR3 length: 18 residues. V was clipped by 5 bases and J by 1 base; unmatched bases: 11. Germline loops: CDR1 SGHRS, CDR2 YFSETQ. The CDR3 DNA reads TGCGCCAGCAGGAACCGGGCCGGGACTAGCGAGAACACCGGGGAGCTGTTTTTT. Its protein is CASRNRAGTSENTGELFF.

The chain links TRBV4-1 to TRBJ2-5; D gene ambiguous. Trimming shortened V by 4 bases and J by 5 bases, and 14 bases separated the two germline ends. The CDR3 contains 14 residues. The germline V gene has CDR1 MGHRA and CDR2 YSYEKL. CDR3 in DNA: TGCGCCAGCAGCCCTTCGGCGACCAGGGAGACCCAGTACTTC. Translated: CASSPSATRETQYF.

V gene TRBV10-3 combines with J gene TRBJ1-1; D perhaps matches TRBD1 (5 bases). The length of the CDR3 is 13 residues. The germline V gene encodes CDR1 ENHRY and CDR2 SYGVKD. V was shortened by 4 bases and J by 4 bases, with 10 bases between the two germline ends. In DNA form, the CDR3 reads TGTGCCATCAGTGCAAACGGGGGCACTGAAGCTTTCTTT. Translating gives CAISANGGTEAFF.